Shown below are 11 T cell receptor beta chains from a single sample sequenced in a study of response to subunit inactivated influenza vaccine. TCRdb recomputed calls from the RT-PCR reads with MiXCR, one row per CDR3 protein. Of a few hundred thousand distinct CDR3 sequences in the sample, around 10% were seen once. This sample was also put to use in a study of T cells expressing NK-cell markers. According to that study: A 5'RACE template switching approach incorporating UMIs was used to make TCR beta cDNA.

The sample consisted of PBMCs from blood, taken on the day of vaccination. Every receptor here comes from a man between 45 and 60 years old who received an inactivated influenza vaccine.

The chain is built from TRBV20-1 and TRBJ2-3, with 8 nucleotides matching TRBD2. The CDR3 spans 14 residues. V lost 5 bases and J lost 0; bases outside the gene matches: 4. The V gene's germline CDR1 is DFQATT and CDR2 SNEGSKA (reference sequence). The CDR3 loop is CSAARGGSTDTQYF. DNA of the CDR3: TGCAGTGCTGCTCGCGGGGGGAGCACAGATACGCAGTATTTT.

The chain recombines TRBV3-1 with TRBJ2-3; 12 positions agree with TRBD2. After removal of 3 bases from V and 5 bases from J, the junction contained 6 bases not matched to a gene. Germline V lookup: CDR1 LGHDT, CDR2 YNNKEL (reference sequence). The CDR3 length is 16 residues. As DNA, the CDR3 is TGTGCCAGCAGCCAGAGGACTAGCGGGATGAGAGATACGCAGTATTTT. Translation: CASSQRTSGMRDTQYF.

This clonotype was counted only a few times. V and J are TRBV2 and TRBJ1-4; D gene uncertain. Trimming stripped 3 bases from V and 16 bases from J, with 12 bases between. Germline lookup yields CDR1 SNHLY and CDR2 FYNNEI. The CDR3 contains 11 residues. The CDR3 region has the DNA TGTGCCAGCAGTGATGGCTTCAGGCGGTTTTTT. This sequence encodes CASSDGFRRFF.

Notes on this clonotype: This may arise from a read error, as a much more abundant clone is one base away. The chain links TRBV5-1 to TRBJ1-2; the D gene is possibly TRBD1 (5 bases). In germline, CDR1 is SGHRS, CDR2 YFSETQ. This CDR3 contains 15 residues. CDR3 bases: TGCGCCATCAGCTTTGGCAGGGACTTACTCTATGGCTACACCTTC. Translated: CAISFGRDLLYGYTF.

This clonotype was seen a few times. The V and J genes are TRBV20-1 and TRBJ2-5, with TRBD2 as a possible D gene (5 bases). V was clipped by 3 bases and J by 5 bases, with 19 bases between them. In germline, CDR1 is DFQATT, CDR2 SNEGSKA (reference sequence). CDR3 length equals 15 residues. The CDR3 DNA reads as TGCAGTGCTAGTGGGTCCGAGGGATCTGGGGAGACCCAGTACTTC. It specifies CSASGSEGSGETQYF.

This clonotype turned up a few times. The chain combines TRBV7-2 with TRBJ2-5; a weak D match, TRBD1 (6 bases). V was shortened by 5 bases and J by 5 bases, with 15 bases between the two germline ends. Germline loops: CDR1 SGHTA, CDR2 FQGNSA. The CDR3 loop spans 14 amino acids. CDR3 sequence (DNA): TGTGCCAGCAGCGATACAGGGTTATGGGAGACCCAGTACTTC. This codes for CASSDTGLWETQYF.

About this clonotype: This sequence is one base from a far larger clone and is likely a read error. The chain has TRBV2 and TRBJ2-3; D is uncertain. V lost 6 bases and J 1 base, leaving 8 bases between the germline ends. CDR3 size: 13 residues. Germline V lookup: CDR1 SNHLY, CDR2 FYNNEI. CDR3: CASSSEGTDTQYF. DNA of the CDR3: TGTGCCAGCAGCTCCGAGGGCACAGATACGCAGTATTTT.

This chain uses TRBV7-9 with TRBJ2-3; D call uncertain. Trimming removed 4 bases from V and 3 bases from J, with 8 bases in between. The CDR3 has 13 amino acids. The germline CDR1 and CDR2 sequences are SEHNR and FQNEAQ (reference sequence). CDR3 in amino acids: CASSYRMTDTQYF. The DNA of the CDR3 is TGTGCCAGCAGCTACCGAATGACAGATACGCAGTATTTT. Filled out from reference TRBV7-9 and TRBJ2-3, the complete variable domain reads DTGVSQNPRHKITKRGQNVTFRCDPISEHNRLYWYRQTLGQGPEFLTYFQNEAQLEKSRLLSDRFSAERPKGSFSTLEIQRTEQGDSAMYLCASSYRMTDTQYFGPGTRLTVL.

This clonotype was detected a few times. The CDR3 spells CASSLSVSAGFAGELFF. The DNA of the CDR3 is TGTGCCAGCAGTTTAAGTGTGTCGGCCGGGTTTGCCGGGGAGCTGTTTTTT. The chain employs TRBV27 and TRBJ2-2; D gene ambiguous. V shed 2 bases and J shed 6 bases, with 19 bases lying between them. The CDR3 contains 17 residues. Germline CDR1 MNHEY, CDR2 SMNVEV (reference sequence).

V is TRBV9 and J is TRBJ1-1, with TRBD1 as a possible D gene (5 bases). This CDR3 contains 14 residues. CDR1 SGDLS and CDR2 YYNGEE come from the germline V gene. Deletions cut 0 bases from V and 3 bases from J, with 9 bases between. As DNA, the CDR3 is TGTGCCAGCAGCGTAGGGGGGGACGACACTGAAGCTTTCTTT. Amino acid sequence: CASSVGGDDTEAFF.

V and J are TRBV12-3 or TRBV12-4 and TRBJ2-7; 8 nucleotides agree with TRBD1. The length of the CDR3 is 16 residues. Trimming cost V 0 bases and J 0 bases; bases outside gene matches: 4. CDR3 nucleotide sequence: TGTGCCAGCAGTTTAGCGGGGGACAGGTACTCCTACGAGCAGTACTTC. It encodes CASSLAGDRYSYEQYF.